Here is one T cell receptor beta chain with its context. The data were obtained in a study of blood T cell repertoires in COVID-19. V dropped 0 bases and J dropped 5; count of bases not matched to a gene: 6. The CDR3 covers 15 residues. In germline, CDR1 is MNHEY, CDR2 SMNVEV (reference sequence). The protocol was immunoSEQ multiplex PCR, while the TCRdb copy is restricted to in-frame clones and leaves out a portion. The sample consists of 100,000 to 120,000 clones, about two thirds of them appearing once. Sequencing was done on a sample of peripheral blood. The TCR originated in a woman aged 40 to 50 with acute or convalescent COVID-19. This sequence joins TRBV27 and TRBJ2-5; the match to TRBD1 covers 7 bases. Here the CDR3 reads CASSLSTGAVETQYF. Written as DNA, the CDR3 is TGTGCCAGCAGTTTATCCACAGGGGCGGTGGAGACCCAGTACTTC.